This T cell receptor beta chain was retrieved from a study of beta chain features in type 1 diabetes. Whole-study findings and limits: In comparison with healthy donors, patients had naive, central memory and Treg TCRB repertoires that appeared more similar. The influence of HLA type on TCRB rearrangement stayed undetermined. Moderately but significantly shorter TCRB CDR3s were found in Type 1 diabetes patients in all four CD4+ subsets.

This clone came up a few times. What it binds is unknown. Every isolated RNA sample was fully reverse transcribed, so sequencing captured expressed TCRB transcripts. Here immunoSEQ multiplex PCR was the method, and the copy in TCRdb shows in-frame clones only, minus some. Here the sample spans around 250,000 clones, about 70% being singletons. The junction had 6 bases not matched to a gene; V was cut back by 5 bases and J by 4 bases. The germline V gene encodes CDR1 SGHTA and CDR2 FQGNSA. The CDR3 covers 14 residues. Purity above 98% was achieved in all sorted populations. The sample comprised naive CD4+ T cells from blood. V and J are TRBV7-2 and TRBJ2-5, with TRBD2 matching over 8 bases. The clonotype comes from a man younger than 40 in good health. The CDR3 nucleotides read TGTGCCAGCAGCAGGACTAGCTTTTCAGAGACCCAGTACTTC. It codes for CASSRTSFSETQYF.